The sequence of this TCR beta chain was determined in a study of blood T cells in healthy people across ages. The table lists this clonotype with a few counts. Its target is unknown. With a J-beta primer mix and a sample-barcoded 5' primer, a second PCR ran about 7 to 12 cycles. A single record per CDR3 protein comes from TCRdb applying MiXCR to the 5' RACE reads. The sample lists 630,000 or so distinct CDR3 sequences; about 30% were seen once. The germline V and J ends were trimmed by 4 bases and 2 bases, with 16 bases remaining between them. This CDR3 is 15 amino acids long. The germline V gene encodes CDR1 DFQATT and CDR2 SNEGSKA (reference sequence). Notes on the study in general: Researchers deemed the diversity estimates from one million T cells underestimates. Relative to aged donors, long-lived donors carried more naive CD4+ cells and displayed higher diversity.

The chain recombines TRBV20-1 with TRBJ2-3, with D possibly being TRBD2 (6 bases). Input material: blood. The clonotype was recovered from a woman older than 75 in good health. The CDR3 region has the DNA TGCAGTGCTAACCCTTTGGTAGCGGTCACAGATACGCAGTATTTT. Protein product: CSANPLVAVTDTQYF.